The present TCR beta chain was sequenced within a study of shared clonotypes between healthy human individuals. Unsorted PBMC DNA underwent sequencing on ten immunoSEQ deep assay plates. Generated by immunoSEQ multiplex PCR, the TCRdb table keeps only in-frame clones and is missing some. Among about 480,000 clones, 79% were seen once, and the ten largest hold 10% to 15%. The length of the CDR3 is 14 residues. Germline V gene sequence: CDR1 MDHEN, CDR2 SYDVKM. Trimming stripped 6 bases from V and 10 bases from J, with 19 bases between. Notes on this clone: Its antigen is still unknown.

Whole-study results and caveats: Sampling involved blood alone; tissue repertoires likely differ.

The sequencing sample was made of PBMCs. The rearrangement joins TRBV28 to TRBJ2-1, with D perhaps given as TRBD1 or TRBD2 (5 bases each). The sequence derives from a woman aged 40 to 50 in good health. Some clones in this sample may be carry-over from other donors' samples. In DNA form, the CDR3 reads TGTGCCAGCAGAGATGCCGGGGCCGCCCGAGAGCAGTTCTTC. Translation gives CASRDAGAAREQFF.